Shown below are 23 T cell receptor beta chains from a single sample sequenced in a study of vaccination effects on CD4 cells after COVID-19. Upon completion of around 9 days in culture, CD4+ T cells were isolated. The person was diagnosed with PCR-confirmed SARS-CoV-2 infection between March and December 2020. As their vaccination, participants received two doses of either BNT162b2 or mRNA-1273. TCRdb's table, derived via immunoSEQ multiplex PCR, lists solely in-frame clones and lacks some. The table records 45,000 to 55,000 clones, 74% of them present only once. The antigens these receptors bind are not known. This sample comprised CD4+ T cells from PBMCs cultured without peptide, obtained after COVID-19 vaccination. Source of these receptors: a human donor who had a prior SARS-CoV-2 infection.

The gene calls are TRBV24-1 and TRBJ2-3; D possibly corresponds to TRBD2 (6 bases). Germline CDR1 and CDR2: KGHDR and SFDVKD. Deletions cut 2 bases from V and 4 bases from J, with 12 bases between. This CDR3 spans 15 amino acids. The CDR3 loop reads CATSDSGDGADTQYF. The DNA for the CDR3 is TGTGCCACCAGTGATTCGGGGGATGGTGCAGATACGCAGTATTTT.

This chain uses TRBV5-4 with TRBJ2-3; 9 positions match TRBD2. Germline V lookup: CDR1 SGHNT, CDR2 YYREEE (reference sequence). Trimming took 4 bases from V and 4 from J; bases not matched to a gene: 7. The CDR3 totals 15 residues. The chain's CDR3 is CASSPRTSAADTQYF. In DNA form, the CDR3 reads TGTGCCAGCAGCCCCAGGACTAGCGCGGCAGATACGCAGTATTTT. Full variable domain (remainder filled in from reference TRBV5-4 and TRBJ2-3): ETGVTQSPTHLIKTRGQQVTLRCSSQSGHNTVSWYQQALGQGPQFIFQYYREEENGRGNFPPRFSGLQFPNYSSELNVNALELDDSALYLCASSPRTSAADTQYFGPGTRLTVL.

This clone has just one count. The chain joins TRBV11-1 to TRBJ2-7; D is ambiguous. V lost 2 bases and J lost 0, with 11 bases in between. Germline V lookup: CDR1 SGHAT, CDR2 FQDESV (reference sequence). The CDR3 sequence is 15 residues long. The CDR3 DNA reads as TGTGCCAGCAGCTTATCTATGCTTGGCTCCTACGAGCAGTACTTC. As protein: CASSLSMLGSYEQYF.

CDR3 amino acids: CASRPDTGELFF. CDR3 coding DNA: TGTGCCAGCAGGCCAGACACCGGGGAGCTGTTTTTT. This chain connects TRBV12-3 or TRBV12-4 to TRBJ2-2; D is unclear. V lost 6 bases and J 3 bases, leaving 5 bases between the germline ends. This CDR3 is built from 12 residues.

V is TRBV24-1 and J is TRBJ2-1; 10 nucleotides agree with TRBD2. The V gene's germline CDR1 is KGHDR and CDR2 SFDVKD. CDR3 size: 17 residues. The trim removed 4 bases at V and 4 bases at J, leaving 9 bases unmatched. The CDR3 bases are TGTGCCACCAGTGAAGACCGGACTAGCGGACTTTACAATGAGCAGTTCTTC. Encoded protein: CATSEDRTSGLYNEQFF.

The CDR3 loop is CASSPGLRDYDKGQYF. The CDR3 DNA sequence: TGCGCCAGCAGCCCGGGCCTCCGGGACTACGACAAGGGGCAGTACTTC. The rearrangement links TRBV5-1 to TRBJ2-7; 7 bases line up with TRBD2. Germline CDR1 reads SGHRS; CDR2 reads YFSETQ. The CDR3 loop spans 16 amino acids. V trimming: 4 bases; J trimming: 9 bases; junction bases outside the gene matches: 19.

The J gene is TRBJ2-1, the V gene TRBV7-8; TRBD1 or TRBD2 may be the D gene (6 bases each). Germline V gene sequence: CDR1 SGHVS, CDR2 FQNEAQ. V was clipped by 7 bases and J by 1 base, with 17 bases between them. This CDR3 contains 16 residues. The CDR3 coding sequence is TGTGCCAGCACCATCAGAGGGGGGCGGTCCTACAATGAGCAGTTCTTC. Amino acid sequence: CASTIRGGRSYNEQFF.

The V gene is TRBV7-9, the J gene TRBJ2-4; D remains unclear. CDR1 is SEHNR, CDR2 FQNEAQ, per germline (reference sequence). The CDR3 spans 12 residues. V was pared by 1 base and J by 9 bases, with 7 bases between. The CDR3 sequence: CASSLEQSIQYF. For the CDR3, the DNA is TGTGCCAGCAGCTTAGAACAGTCCATTCAGTACTTC. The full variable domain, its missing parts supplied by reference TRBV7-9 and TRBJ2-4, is DTGVSQNPRHKITKRGQNVTFRCDPISEHNRLYWYRQTLGQGPEFLTYFQNEAQLEKSRLLSDRFSAERPKGSFSTLEIQRTEQGDSAMYLCASSLEQSIQYFGAGTRLSVL.

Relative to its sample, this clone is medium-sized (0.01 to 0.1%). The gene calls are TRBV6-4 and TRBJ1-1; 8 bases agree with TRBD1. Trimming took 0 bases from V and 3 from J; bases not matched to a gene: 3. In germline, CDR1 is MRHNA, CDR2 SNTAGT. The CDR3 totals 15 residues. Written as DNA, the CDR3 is TGTGCCAGCAGTGACTCATCAGGGGGCTACACTGAAGCTTTCTTT. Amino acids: CASSDSSGGYTEAFF.

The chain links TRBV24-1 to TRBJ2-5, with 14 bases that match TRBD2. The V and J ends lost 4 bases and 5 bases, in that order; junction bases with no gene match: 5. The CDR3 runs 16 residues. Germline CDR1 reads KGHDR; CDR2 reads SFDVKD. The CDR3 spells CATSDLGLAGVETQYF. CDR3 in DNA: TGTGCCACCAGTGACCTGGGACTAGCGGGAGTCGAGACCCAGTACTTC.

The CDR3 DNA reads TGTGCCAGCATGGTAGGAAATACTAACTATGGCTACACCTTC. Its translation: CASMVGNTNYGYTF. The rearrangement joins TRBV6-5 to TRBJ1-2; D ambiguous. V was cut by 7 bases and J by 0 bases, with 12 bases left in between. The CDR3 is 14 residues long. Per germline, CDR1 MNHEY and CDR2 SVGAGI.

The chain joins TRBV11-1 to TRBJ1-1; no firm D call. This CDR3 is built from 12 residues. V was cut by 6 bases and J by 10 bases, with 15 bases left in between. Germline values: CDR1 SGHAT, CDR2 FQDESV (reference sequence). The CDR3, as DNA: TGTGCCAGCAGTTTCTACGGAGAGGTAGCTTTCTTT. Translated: CASSFYGEVAFF.

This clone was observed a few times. For the CDR3, the DNA is TGCGCCAGCAGCTTGGCCAGCGGGGGGGCGTGGAATGAGCAGTTCTTC. This encodes CASSLASGGAWNEQFF. This sequence joins TRBV5-1 and TRBJ2-1; 10 positions match TRBD2. V shed 0 bases, J shed 7 bases, and the junction held 7 bases outside the gene matches. This CDR3 spans 16 amino acids. Germline CDR1 reads SGHRS; CDR2 reads YFSETQ.

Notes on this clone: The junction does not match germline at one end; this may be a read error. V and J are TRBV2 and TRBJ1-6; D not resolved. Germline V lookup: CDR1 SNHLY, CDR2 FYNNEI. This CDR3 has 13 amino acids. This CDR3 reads CASSPRRELPVNF. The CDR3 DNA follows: TGTGCCAGCAGCCCAAGACGCGAGCTTCCCGTGAACTTT.

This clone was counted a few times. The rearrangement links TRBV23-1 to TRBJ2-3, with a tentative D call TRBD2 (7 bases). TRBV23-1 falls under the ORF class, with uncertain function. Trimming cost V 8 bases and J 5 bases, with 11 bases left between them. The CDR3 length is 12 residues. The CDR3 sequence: CASPRGGDTQYF. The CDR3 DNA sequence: TGCGCCAGCCCAAGGGGGGGAGATACGCAGTATTTT.

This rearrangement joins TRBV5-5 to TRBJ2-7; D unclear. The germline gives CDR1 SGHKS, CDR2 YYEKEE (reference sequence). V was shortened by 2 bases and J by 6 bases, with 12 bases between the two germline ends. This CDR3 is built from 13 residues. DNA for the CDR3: TGTGCCAGCAGCTTCCTTGTTTGGGGCGAGCAGTACTTC. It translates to CASSFLVWGEQYF. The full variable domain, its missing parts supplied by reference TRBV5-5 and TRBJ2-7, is DAGVTQSPTHLIKTRGQQVTLRCSPISGHKSVSWYQQVLGQGPQFIFQYYEKEERGRGNFPDRFSARQFPNYSSELNVNALLLGDSALYLCASSFLVWGEQYFGPGTRLTVT.

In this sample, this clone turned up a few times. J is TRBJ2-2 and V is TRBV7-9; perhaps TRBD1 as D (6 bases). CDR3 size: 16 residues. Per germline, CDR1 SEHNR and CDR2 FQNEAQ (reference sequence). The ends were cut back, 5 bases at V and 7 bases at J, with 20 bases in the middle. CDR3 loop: CASSGRWDMTYGELFF. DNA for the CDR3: TGTGCCAGCAGCGGGCGATGGGACATGACATACGGGGAGCTGTTTTTT.

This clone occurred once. The CDR3 DNA is TGTGCCAGCTCACCACGGCGGGCGGGGGCTGGCACTGAAGCTTTCTTT. Encoded protein: CASSPRRAGAGTEAFF. The chain couples TRBV18 to TRBJ1-1; TRBD1 might be the D (6 bases). There are 16 residues in the CDR3. In germline, CDR1 is KGHSH, CDR2 LQKENI. Trimming removed 1 base from V and 4 bases from J, with 16 bases in between.

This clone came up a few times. CDR3 coding DNA: TGCAGTGCTAGTGACACGGCTAGCGGGAGGTGGGAGCTGTTTTTT. Translated: CSASDTASGRWELFF. The chain links TRBV20-1 to TRBJ2-2, with 11 positions matching TRBD2. V gave up 3 bases and J gave up 9 bases; unmatched junction bases: 9. The CDR3 is 15 residues long. Germline-derived CDR1 and CDR2 are DFQATT and SNEGSKA (reference sequence).

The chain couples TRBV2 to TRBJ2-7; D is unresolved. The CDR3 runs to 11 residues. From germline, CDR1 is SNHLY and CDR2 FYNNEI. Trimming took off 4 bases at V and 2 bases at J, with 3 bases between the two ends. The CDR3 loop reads CASSGAYEQYF. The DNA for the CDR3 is TGTGCCAGCAGTGGAGCCTACGAGCAGTACTTC.

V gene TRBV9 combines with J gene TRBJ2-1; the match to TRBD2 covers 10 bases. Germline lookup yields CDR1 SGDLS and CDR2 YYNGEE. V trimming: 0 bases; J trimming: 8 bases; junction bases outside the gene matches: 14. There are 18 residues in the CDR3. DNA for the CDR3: TGTGCCAGCAGCGTAGCTAAGCGGGAGGGAGGGGAAATGTATGAGCAGTTCTTC. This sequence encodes CASSVAKREGGEMYEQFF.

The CDR3 loop reads CASSPMRVVGEQFF. DNA for the CDR3: TGTGCCAGCTCACCAATGCGGGTCGTGGGTGAGCAGTTCTTC. This chain links TRBV18 with TRBJ2-1, with D perhaps TRBD2 (5 bases). This CDR3 is built from 14 residues. Trimming left V 2 bases short and J 9 bases short, with 14 bases between. Germline V gene data show CDR1 as KGHSH and CDR2 as LQKENI.

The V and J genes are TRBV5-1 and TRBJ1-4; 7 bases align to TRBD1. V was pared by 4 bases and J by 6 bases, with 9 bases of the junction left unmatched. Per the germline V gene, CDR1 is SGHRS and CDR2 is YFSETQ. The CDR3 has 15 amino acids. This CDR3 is CASSQGTALDEKLFF. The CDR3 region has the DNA TGCGCCAGCAGCCAAGGGACAGCGCTTGATGAAAAACTGTTTTTT. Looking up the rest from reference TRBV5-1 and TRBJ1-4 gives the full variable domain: KAGVTQTPRYLIKTRGQQVTLSCSPISGHRSVSWYQQTPGQGLQFLFEYFSETQRNKGNFPGRFSGRQFSNSRSEMNVSTLELGDSALYLCASSQGTALDEKLFFGSGTQLSVL.